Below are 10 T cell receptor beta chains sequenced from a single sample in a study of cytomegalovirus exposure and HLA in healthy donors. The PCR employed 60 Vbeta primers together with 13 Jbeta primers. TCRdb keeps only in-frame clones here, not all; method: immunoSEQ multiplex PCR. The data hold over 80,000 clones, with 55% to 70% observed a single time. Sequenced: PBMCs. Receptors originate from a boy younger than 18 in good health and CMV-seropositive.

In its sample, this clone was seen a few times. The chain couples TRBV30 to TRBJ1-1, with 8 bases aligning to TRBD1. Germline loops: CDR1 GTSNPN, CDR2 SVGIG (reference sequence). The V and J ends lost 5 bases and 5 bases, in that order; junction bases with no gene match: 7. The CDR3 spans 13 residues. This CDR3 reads CAWYRTGRTEAFF. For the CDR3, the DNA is TGTGCCTGGTACCGGACAGGGCGAACTGAAGCTTTCTTT. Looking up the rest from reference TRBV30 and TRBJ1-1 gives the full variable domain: SQTIHQWPATLVQPVGSPLSLECTVEGTSNPNLYWYRQAAGRGLQLLFYSVGIGQISSEVPQNLSASRPQDRQFILSSKKLLLSDSGFYLCAWYRTGRTEAFFGQGTRLTVV.

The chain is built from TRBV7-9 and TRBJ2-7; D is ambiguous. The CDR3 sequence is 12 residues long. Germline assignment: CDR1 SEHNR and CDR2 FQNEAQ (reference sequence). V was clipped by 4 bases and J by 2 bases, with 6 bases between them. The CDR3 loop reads CASSSATYEQYF. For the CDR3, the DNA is TGTGCCAGCAGCTCCGCGACCTACGAGCAGTACTTC.

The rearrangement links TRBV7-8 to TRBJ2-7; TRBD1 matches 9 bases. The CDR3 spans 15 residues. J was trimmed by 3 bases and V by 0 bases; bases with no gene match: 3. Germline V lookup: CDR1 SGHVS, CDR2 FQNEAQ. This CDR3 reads CASSLAGQGIYEQYF. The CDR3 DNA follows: TGTGCCAGCAGCTTAGCGGGACAGGGAATCTACGAGCAGTACTTC.

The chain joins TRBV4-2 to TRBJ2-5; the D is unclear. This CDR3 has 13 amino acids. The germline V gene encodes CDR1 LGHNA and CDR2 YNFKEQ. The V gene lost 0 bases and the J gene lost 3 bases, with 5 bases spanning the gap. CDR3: CASSQEVEETQYF. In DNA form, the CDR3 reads TGTGCCAGCAGCCAAGAGGTAGAAGAGACCCAGTACTTC.

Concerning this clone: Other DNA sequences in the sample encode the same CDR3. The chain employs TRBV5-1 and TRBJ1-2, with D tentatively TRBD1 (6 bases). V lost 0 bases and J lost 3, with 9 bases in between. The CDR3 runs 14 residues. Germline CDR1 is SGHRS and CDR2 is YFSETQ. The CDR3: CASSLGGGDYGYTF. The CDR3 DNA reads TGCGCCAGCAGCTTGGGGGGGGGCGACTATGGCTACACCTTC.

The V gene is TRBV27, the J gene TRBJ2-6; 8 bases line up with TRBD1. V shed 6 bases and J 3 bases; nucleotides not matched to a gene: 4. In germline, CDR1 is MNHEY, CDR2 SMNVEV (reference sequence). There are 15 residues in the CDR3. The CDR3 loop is CASSRQGSGANVLTF. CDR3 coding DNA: TGTGCCAGCAGCAGACAGGGGAGTGGGGCCAACGTCCTGACTTTC.

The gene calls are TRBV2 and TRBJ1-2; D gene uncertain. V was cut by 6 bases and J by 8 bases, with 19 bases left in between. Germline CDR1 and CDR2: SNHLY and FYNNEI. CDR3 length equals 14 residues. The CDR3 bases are TGTGCCAGCAGAGAGGACGCATCCGCGGGGGGCTACACCTTC. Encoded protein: CASREDASAGGYTF.

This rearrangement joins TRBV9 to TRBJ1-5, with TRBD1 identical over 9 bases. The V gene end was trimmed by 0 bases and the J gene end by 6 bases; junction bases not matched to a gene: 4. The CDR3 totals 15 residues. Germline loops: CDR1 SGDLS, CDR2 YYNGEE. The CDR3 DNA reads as TGTGCCAGCAGCGTAGAGGACAGGGGCGGTCAGCCCCAGCATTTT. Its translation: CASSVEDRGGQPQHF.

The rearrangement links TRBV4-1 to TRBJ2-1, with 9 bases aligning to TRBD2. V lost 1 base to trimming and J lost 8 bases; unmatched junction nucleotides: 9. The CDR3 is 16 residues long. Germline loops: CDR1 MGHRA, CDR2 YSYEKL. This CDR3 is CASSQVCLAGRDEQFF. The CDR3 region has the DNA TGCGCCAGCAGCCAAGTGTGCCTAGCGGGACGCGATGAGCAGTTCTTC.

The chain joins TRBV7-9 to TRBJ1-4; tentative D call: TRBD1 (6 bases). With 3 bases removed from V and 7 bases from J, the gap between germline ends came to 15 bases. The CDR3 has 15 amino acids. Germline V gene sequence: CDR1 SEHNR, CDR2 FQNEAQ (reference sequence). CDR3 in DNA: TGTGCCAGCAGCTTTGCAGGAGGACAGTCTGAAAAACTGTTTTTT. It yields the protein CASSFAGGQSEKLFF.